This T cell receptor beta chain is from a study of blood T cell repertoires in COVID-19. Study summary: Material from acute and convalescent COVID-19 was sourced from the United States, Italy and Spain. The analysed material was cDNA or gDNA that came from T cells, B-cell-depleted T cells, or PBMCs.

The authors' processing: Using reference gene primer amplification, nucleated cell counts were estimated. The repertoire was sequenced with immunoSEQ multiplex PCR; TCRdb's copy has only in-frame clones and lacks some. D and trimming come from the DNA, and the V and J calls and clone size come from that table. The profile shows roughly 200,000 clones, approximately 90% of them singletons. The V gene's germline CDR1 is SGHNT and CDR2 YYREEE (reference sequence). With 0 bases removed from V and 6 bases from J, the gap between germline ends came to 9 bases. CDR3 length: 13 residues. This TCR was sampled from a man aged 40-49 years with active or convalescent COVID-19. The gene calls are TRBV5-4 and TRBJ1-1, with D unclear. What was sequenced was peripheral blood. The CDR3, as DNA: TGTGCCAGCAGCTTGGCCGGAGAGCCTGAAGCTTTCTTT. Its translation: CASSLAGEPEAFF.